The entry below describes one T cell receptor beta chain. The source of the sample is a study of synovial regulatory T cells in juvenile arthritis. The data were produced by immunoSEQ multiplex PCR, yet TCRdb's version contains in-frame clones alone and is incomplete. The sample totals roughly 10,000 clones; its top ten clones hold about 1.1%. Germline V lookup: CDR1 MGHDK, CDR2 SYGVNS. The CDR3 is 14 amino acids. No DNA appears here. This sequence was found in a donor aged 2 to 35 with juvenile idiopathic arthritis. The gene calls are TRBV25-1 and TRBJ2-3; TCRdb's D gene call, TRBD1, goes unchecked for lack of DNA. The specimen sequenced was Treg cells from blood. The subset was: remaining (HLA-DR-negative) circulating blood Treg cells. CDR3 protein: CASRQGAATDTQYF.